The rows below give T cell receptor beta chains drawn from one sample of a study of chemoradiotherapy in HPV16-positive cancers. Here immunoSEQ multiplex PCR was the method, and the copy in TCRdb shows in-frame clones only, minus some. The table includes 15,000 to 20,000 clones, 60% to 80% detected once. Collection took place from a patient who underwent chemoradiotherapy. The receptors originated from a human donor with HPV-associated anogenital cancer. The CDR3 runs from the conserved cysteine through the conserved F or W. The D gene is left open where the match is weak. Not all rows give a size; the values are once, few, many and, for expanded clones, a class.

CDR3nt: TGTGCCAGCAGCTTAATCTTTAGCGGGGGGGGCGCAGATACGCAGTATTTT
CDR3aa: CASSLIFSGGGADTQYF
v_gene: TRBV7-9
d_gene: TRBD2
j_gene: TRBJ2-3
abundance: NA

CDR3nt: TGTGCCAGCAGCTTAGTTGGGGGCGGGGGGAGTCTCTCCTACAATGAGCAGTTCTTC
CDR3aa: CASSLVGGGGSLSYNEQFF
v_gene: TRBV7-2
d_gene: TRBD2
j_gene: TRBJ2-1
abundance: NA

CDR3nt: TGTGCCAGCAGGGGGGGATTGATAACTGTGACTGAAGCTTTCTTT
CDR3aa: CASRGGLITVTEAFF
v_gene: TRBV6-1
d_gene: NA
j_gene: TRBJ1-1
abundance: NA

CDR3nt: TGTGCCAGCCGCGGGACAGGGTTCCCCGGGGAGCTGTTTTTT
CDR3aa: CASRGTGFPGELFF
v_gene: TRBV6-5
d_gene: TRBD1
j_gene: TRBJ2-2
abundance: few

CDR3nt: TGCAGTGCCAGAGAGAACACTGAAGCTTTCTTT
CDR3aa: CSARENTEAFF
v_gene: TRBV20-1
d_gene: NA
j_gene: TRBJ1-1
abundance: NA

CDR3nt: TGTGCCAGCAGTTTCGCGGGAAGCAATCAGCCCCAGCATTTT
CDR3aa: CASSFAGSNQPQHF
v_gene: TRBV2
d_gene: NA
j_gene: TRBJ1-5
abundance: NA

CDR3nt: TGTGCCAGCAGTCCACTGCCTGTGATCGACACTGAAGCTTTCTTT
CDR3aa: CASSPLPVIDTEAFF
v_gene: TRBV7-3
d_gene: NA
j_gene: TRBJ1-1
abundance: NA

CDR3nt: TGTGCCAGCAGCCCGAGGAGGGACTCCTACGAGCAGTACTTC
CDR3aa: CASSPRRDSYEQYF
v_gene: TRBV6-5
d_gene: NA
j_gene: TRBJ2-7
abundance: NA

CDR3nt: TGTGCCAGCAGTGAACAGATGACAGGGCCAAATCAGCCCCAGCATTTT
CDR3aa: CASSEQMTGPNQPQHF
v_gene: TRBV6-1
d_gene: TRBD1
j_gene: TRBJ1-5
abundance: NA

CDR3nt: TGTGCCAGCAGCTTGCCCCTCGGGGGGAGCTCCTACAATGAGCAGTTCTTC
CDR3aa: CASSLPLGGSSYNEQFF
v_gene: TRBV5-4
d_gene: TRBD2
j_gene: TRBJ2-1
abundance: NA

CDR3nt: TGTGCCAGCAGCTTACCCGAGACAGAGGTCGCTGAAGCTTTCTTT
CDR3aa: CASSLPETEVAEAFF
v_gene: TRBV7-9
d_gene: NA
j_gene: TRBJ1-1
abundance: NA

CDR3nt: TGTGCCAGCAGCGTAGATCTGAACACTGAAGCTTTCTTT
CDR3aa: CASSVDLNTEAFF
v_gene: TRBV9
d_gene: NA
j_gene: TRBJ1-1
abundance: NA

CDR3nt: TGCGCCAGCTCCTACTCTGGGGCCAACGTCCTGACTTTC
CDR3aa: CASSYSGANVLTF
v_gene: TRBV4-3
d_gene: NA
j_gene: TRBJ2-6
abundance: NA

CDR3nt: TGTGCCAGCAGCTTAGCTCAGGGGGTGGATGGCTACACCTTC
CDR3aa: CASSLAQGVDGYTF
v_gene: TRBV7-8
d_gene: TRBD1
j_gene: TRBJ1-2
abundance: NA

CDR3nt: TGTGCCAGCAGTGAAGCGACGGGACAGCTCACAGATACGCAGTATTTT
CDR3aa: CASSEATGQLTDTQYF
v_gene: TRBV6-1
d_gene: TRBD1
j_gene: TRBJ2-3
abundance: few

CDR3nt: TGTGCCAGCAGCTTGGGGGGTTACGAGCAGTACTTC
CDR3aa: CASSLGGYEQYF
v_gene: TRBV5-4
d_gene: NA
j_gene: TRBJ2-7
abundance: NA

CDR3nt: TGTGCCAGCAGCTTACCCACAGGGTCCCTCACTGAAGCTTTCTTT
CDR3aa: CASSLPTGSLTEAFF
v_gene: TRBV11-2
d_gene: NA
j_gene: TRBJ1-1
abundance: NA

CDR3nt: TGTGCCAGCAGTGGTGAGACCTCTAGCACGAGAGTATACAATGAGCAGTTCTTC
CDR3aa: CASSGETSSTRVYNEQFF
v_gene: TRBV25-1
d_gene: NA
j_gene: TRBJ2-1
abundance: few

CDR3nt: TGCGCCAGCAGCCGCGGGACAGGGGATTCTGATAATTCACCCCTCCACTTT
CDR3aa: CASSRGTGDSDNSPLHF
v_gene: TRBV5-1
d_gene: TRBD1
j_gene: TRBJ1-6
abundance: few

CDR3nt: TGCGCCAGCAGCCCTCTAACAGGGGAACTCTACAATGAGCAGTTCTTC
CDR3aa: CASSPLTGELYNEQFF
v_gene: TRBV4-3
d_gene: TRBD1
j_gene: TRBJ2-1
abundance: NA

CDR3nt: TGTGCCAGCAGTTTAAGGGCTTACTACGAGCAGTACTTC
CDR3aa: CASSLRAYYEQYF
v_gene: TRBV27
d_gene: NA
j_gene: TRBJ2-7
abundance: NA

CDR3nt: TGTGCCAGCAGCTTAGACCCTATCGACCCCAGGGGAGAGACCCAGTACTTC
CDR3aa: CASSLDPIDPRGETQYF
v_gene: TRBV11-3
d_gene: NA
j_gene: TRBJ2-5
abundance: NA

CDR3nt: TGTGCCAGCAGCTTGGCTCGCGCTGAAGCTTTCTTT
CDR3aa: CASSLARAEAFF
v_gene: TRBV7-9
d_gene: NA
j_gene: TRBJ1-1
abundance: NA

CDR3nt: TGTGCCAGCAGCTTAGAGGGACTAGCTACAAATGAGCAGTTCTTC
CDR3aa: CASSLEGLATNEQFF
v_gene: TRBV7-2
d_gene: TRBD2
j_gene: TRBJ2-1
abundance: NA

CDR3nt: TGTGCCAGCAGTGCCTTAGGGAGCTCTGGAAACACCATATATTTT
CDR3aa: CASSALGSSGNTIYF
v_gene: TRBV6-5
d_gene: NA
j_gene: TRBJ1-3
abundance: NA

CDR3nt: TGTGCCAGCTGTATCGGCACTGGGAACACTGAAGCTTTCTTT
CDR3aa: CASCIGTGNTEAFF
v_gene: TRBV6-5
d_gene: NA
j_gene: TRBJ1-1
abundance: few

CDR3nt: TGCGCCAGCAGCCAAGAGTGGAGGAGGGCCAATCAGCCCCAGCATTTT
CDR3aa: CASSQEWRRANQPQHF
v_gene: TRBV4-3
d_gene: NA
j_gene: TRBJ1-5
abundance: NA

CDR3nt: TGCGCCAGCAGCTTATTAGCGGGGGGTCTAACAGATACGCAGTATTTT
CDR3aa: CASSLLAGGLTDTQYF
v_gene: TRBV5-1
d_gene: TRBD2
j_gene: TRBJ2-3
abundance: NA

CDR3nt: TGTGCCTGGAGTCGGCTGATTAGATCTAATTCACCCCTCCACTTT
CDR3aa: CAWSRLIRSNSPLHF
v_gene: TRBV30
d_gene: NA
j_gene: TRBJ1-6
abundance: NA

CDR3nt: TGTGCCAGCAGTTCGATGGCAGTGGCTGAGCAGTACTTC
CDR3aa: CASSSMAVAEQYF
v_gene: TRBV6-5
d_gene: NA
j_gene: TRBJ2-7
abundance: NA

CDR3nt: TGCGCCAGCAGCCCTGGGGGGGGTACAGATACGCAGTATTTT
CDR3aa: CASSPGGGTDTQYF
v_gene: TRBV5-1
d_gene: TRBD2
j_gene: TRBJ2-3
abundance: NA

CDR3nt: TGTGCCAGCAGCTGGGGGACAGATGAAAAACTGTTTTTT
CDR3aa: CASSWGTDEKLFF
v_gene: TRBV7-9
d_gene: TRBD1
j_gene: TRBJ1-4
abundance: NA

CDR3nt: TGTGCCAGCAGCTTTTACAGGTCCCAGCAGTTCTTC
CDR3aa: CASSFYRSQQFF
v_gene: TRBV5-8
d_gene: NA
j_gene: TRBJ2-1
abundance: NA

CDR3nt: TGCAGCGCCCCGGAGACCCAGTACTTC
CDR3aa: CSAPETQYF
v_gene: TRBV20-1
d_gene: NA
j_gene: TRBJ2-5
abundance: NA